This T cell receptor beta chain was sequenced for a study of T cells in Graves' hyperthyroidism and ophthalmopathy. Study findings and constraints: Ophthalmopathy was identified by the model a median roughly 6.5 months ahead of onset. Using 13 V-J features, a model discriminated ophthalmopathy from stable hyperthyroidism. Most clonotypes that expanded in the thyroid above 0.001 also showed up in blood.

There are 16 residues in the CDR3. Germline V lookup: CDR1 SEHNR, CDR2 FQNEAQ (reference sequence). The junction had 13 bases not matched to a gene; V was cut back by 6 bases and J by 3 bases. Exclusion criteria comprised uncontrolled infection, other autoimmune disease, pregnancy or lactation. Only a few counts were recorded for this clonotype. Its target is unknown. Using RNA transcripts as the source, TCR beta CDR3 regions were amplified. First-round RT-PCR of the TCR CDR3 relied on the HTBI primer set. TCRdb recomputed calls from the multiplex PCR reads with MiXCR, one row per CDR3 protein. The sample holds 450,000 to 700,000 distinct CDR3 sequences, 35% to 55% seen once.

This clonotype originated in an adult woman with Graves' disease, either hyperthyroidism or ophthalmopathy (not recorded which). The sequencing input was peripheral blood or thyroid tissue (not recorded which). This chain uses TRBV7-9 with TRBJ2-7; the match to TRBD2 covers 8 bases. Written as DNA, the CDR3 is TGTGCCAGCAGTGCTGATAAAGCGGGAGTGGGCTACGAGCAGTACTTC. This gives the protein CASSADKAGVGYEQYF.